The rows below give T cell receptor beta chains drawn from one sample of a study of T-cell reconstitution after alpha-beta-depleted transplantation in children. TCRdb recomputed calls from the PCR reads with MiXCR, one row per CDR3 protein. The table has about a million distinct CDR3 sequences, around 30% seen once; the top ten hold about 28%. The sequencing used PBMCs, mostly from graft donor cells, collected 360 days after TCRalphabeta/CD19-depleted stem cell transplant. The receptors shown here come from a boy younger than two who had a stem cell transplant for SCID, so the T cells may come from the graft donor. Each CDR3 is given with its conserved first and last residue. D genes are given only for firm matches. The size of a clone is reported for some rows only, either as once, few or many, or as a class for expanded clones.

length	V	D	J	size	CDR3	DNA
16	TRBV12-3/TRBV12-4	-	TRBJ2-7	-	CASTVQRGVFSHEQYF	TGTGCCAGCACCGTACAAAGGGGGGTTTTTTCCCACGAGCAGTACTTC
14	TRBV2	TRBD1	TRBJ1-2	-	CASIPTGGLYGYTF	TGTGCCAGCATCCCGACAGGGGGACTCTATGGCTACACCTTC
12	TRBV5-6	-	TRBJ2-7	many	CASSSDVYEQYF	TGTGCCAGCAGCTCGGACGTCTACGAGCAGTACTTC
15	TRBV20-1	-	TRBJ2-7	once	CSAKNMSGEPYEQYF	TGCAGTGCTAAAAATATGAGTGGAGAACCCTACGAGCAGTACTTC
13	TRBV6-6	TRBD1	TRBJ2-2	-	CASRKTGIGELFF	TGTGCCAGCAGAAAGACAGGGATCGGGGAGCTGTTTTTT
16	TRBV5-5	TRBD1	TRBJ2-7	-	CASSLETGTGTYEQYF	TGTGCCAGCAGCTTGGAAACCGGGACAGGGACCTACGAGCAGTACTTC
13	TRBV4-1	-	TRBJ2-7	many	CASSQIRGDEQYF	TGCGCCAGCAGCCAGATCAGGGGGGACGAGCAGTACTTC
10	TRBV2	-	TRBJ2-7	-	CASSVSEQYF	TGTGCCAGCAGTGTCTCCGAGCAGTACTTC
14	TRBV24-1	-	TRBJ1-1	few	CATSDTGTSPEAFF	TGTGCCACCAGTGATACTGGGACAAGCCCTGAAGCTTTCTTT
15	TRBV10-3	TRBD1	TRBJ1-1	-	CAISERDRGETEAFF	TGTGCCATCAGTGAAAGGGACAGGGGGGAAACTGAAGCTTTCTTT
17	TRBV9	TRBD2	TRBJ2-5	-	CASSGGRLAGPTETQYF	TGTGCCAGCAGCGGAGGAAGACTAGCGGGTCCCACAGAGACCCAGTACTTC
10	TRBV12-3/TRBV12-4	-	TRBJ2-3	few	CASEGDTQYF	TGTGCCAGCGAGGGAGATACGCAGTATTTT
12	TRBV20-1	-	TRBJ2-4	few	CSARLSANIQYF	TGCAGTGCTAGACTGTCGGCAAACATTCAGTACTTC
14	TRBV12-5	TRBD2	TRBJ2-5	-	CASAPGGGRETQYF	TGTGCTAGTGCCCCCGGGGGGGGTAGGGAGACCCAGTACTTC
11	TRBV20-1	-	TRBJ2-7	-	CSASSGIEQYF	TGCAGTGCTAGTAGTGGGATCGAGCAGTACTTC
14	TRBV6-5	-	TRBJ1-2	-	CASSYWGPDSGYTF	TGTGCCAGCAGTTATTGGGGACCTGATTCGGGCTACACCTTC